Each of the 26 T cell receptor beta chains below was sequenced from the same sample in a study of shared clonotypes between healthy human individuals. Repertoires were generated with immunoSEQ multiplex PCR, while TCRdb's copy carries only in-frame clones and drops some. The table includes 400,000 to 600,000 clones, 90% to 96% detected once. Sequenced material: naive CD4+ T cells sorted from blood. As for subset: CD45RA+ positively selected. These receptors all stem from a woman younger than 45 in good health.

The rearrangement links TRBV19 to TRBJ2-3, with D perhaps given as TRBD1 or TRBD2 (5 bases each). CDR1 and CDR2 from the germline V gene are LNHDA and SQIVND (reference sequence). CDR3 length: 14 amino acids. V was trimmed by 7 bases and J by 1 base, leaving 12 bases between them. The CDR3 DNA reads TGTGCCAGTAATCTGGGGGTAGGCACAGATACGCAGTATTTT. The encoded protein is CASNLGVGTDTQYF.

The CDR3 DNA is TGTGCCAGTAGTATTCCGGGACAGGGTTTTAGGAGCAATCAGCCCCAGCATTTT. This codes for CASSIPGQGFRSNQPQHF. The genes are TRBV19 and TRBJ1-5; TRBD1 aligns across 9 bases. V was clipped by 3 bases and J by 1 base; unmatched bases: 10. Germline CDR1 reads LNHDA; CDR2 reads SQIVND (reference sequence). The CDR3 spans 18 residues.

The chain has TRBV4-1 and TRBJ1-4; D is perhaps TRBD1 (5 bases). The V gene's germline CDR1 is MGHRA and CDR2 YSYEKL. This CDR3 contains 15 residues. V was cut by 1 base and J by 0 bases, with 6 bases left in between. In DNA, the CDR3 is TGCGCCAGCAGCCAAGTAGGGGCAACTAATGAAAAACTGTTTTTT. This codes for CASSQVGATNEKLFF.

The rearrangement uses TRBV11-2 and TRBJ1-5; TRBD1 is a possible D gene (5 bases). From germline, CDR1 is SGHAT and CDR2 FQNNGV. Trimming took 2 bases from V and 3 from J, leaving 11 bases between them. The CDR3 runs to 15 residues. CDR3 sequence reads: CASSLRGSINQPQHF. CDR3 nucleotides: TGTGCCAGCAGCTTACGGGGGTCTATCAATCAGCCCCAGCATTTT.

CDR3 sequence: CASSPRINEQYF. The CDR3 DNA follows: TGTGCCAGCAGCCCACGCATCAATGAGCAGTACTTC. The gene calls are TRBV11-2 and TRBJ2-7; D uncertain. Germline V gene lookup returns CDR1 SGHAT and CDR2 FQNNGV. V was shortened by 5 bases and J by 7 bases, with 12 bases between the two germline ends. The CDR3 is 12 residues long.

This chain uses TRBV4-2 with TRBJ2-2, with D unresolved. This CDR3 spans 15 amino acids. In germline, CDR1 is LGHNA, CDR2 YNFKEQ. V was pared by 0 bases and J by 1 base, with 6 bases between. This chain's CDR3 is CASSQDPGNTGELFF. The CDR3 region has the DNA TGTGCCAGCAGCCAAGATCCAGGGAACACCGGGGAGCTGTTTTTT.

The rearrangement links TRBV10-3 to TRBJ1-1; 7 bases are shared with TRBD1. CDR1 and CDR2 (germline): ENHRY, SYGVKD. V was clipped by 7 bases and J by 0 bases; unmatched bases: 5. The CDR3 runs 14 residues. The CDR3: CAITPGQVNTEAFF. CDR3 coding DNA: TGTGCCATCACCCCCGGACAGGTGAACACTGAAGCTTTCTTT.

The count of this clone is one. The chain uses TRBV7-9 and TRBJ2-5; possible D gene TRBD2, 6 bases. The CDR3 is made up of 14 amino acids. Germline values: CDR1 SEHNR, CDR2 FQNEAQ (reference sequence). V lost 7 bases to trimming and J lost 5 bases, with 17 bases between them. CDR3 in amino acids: CASIGIYGGETQYF. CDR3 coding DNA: TGTGCCAGCATTGGGATTTATGGGGGGGAGACCCAGTACTTC.

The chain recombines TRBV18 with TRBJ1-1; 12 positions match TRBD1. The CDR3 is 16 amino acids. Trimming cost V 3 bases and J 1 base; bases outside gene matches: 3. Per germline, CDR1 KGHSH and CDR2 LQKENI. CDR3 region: CASSPRGQGANTEAFF. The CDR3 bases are TGTGCCAGCTCACCTCGGGGACAGGGGGCGAACACTGAAGCTTTCTTT.

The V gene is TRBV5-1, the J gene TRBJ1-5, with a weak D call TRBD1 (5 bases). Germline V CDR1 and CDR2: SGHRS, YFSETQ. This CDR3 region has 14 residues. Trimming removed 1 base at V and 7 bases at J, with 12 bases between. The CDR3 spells CASSLTGTGQPQHF. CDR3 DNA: TGCGCCAGCAGCTTGACAGGAACAGGACAGCCCCAGCATTTT. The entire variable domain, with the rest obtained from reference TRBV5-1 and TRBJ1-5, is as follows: KAGVTQTPRYLIKTRGQQVTLSCSPISGHRSVSWYQQTPGQGLQFLFEYFSETQRNKGNFPGRFSGRQFSNSRSEMNVSTLELGDSALYLCASSLTGTGQPQHFGDGTRLSIL.

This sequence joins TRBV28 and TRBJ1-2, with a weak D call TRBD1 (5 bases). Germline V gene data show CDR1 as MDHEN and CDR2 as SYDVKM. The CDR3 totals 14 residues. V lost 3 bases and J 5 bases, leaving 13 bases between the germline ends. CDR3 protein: CASSLGGRRYGYTF. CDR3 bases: TGTGCCAGCAGTTTGGGGGGGAGGAGATATGGCTACACCTTC.

The CDR3 loop is CASTLRGGADTQYF. The CDR3 coding sequence is TGTGCCAGCACCCTTAGGGGAGGGGCAGATACGCAGTATTTT. The chain carries TRBV27 and TRBJ2-3, with 7 bases lining up with TRBD2. The CDR3 length is 14 residues. Per the germline V gene, CDR1 is MNHEY and CDR2 is SMNVEV (reference sequence). Trimming took 7 bases from V and 4 from J; bases not matched to a gene: 8.

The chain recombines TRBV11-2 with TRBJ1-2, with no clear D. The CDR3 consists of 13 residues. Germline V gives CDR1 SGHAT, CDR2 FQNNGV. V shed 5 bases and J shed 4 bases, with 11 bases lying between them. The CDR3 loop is CASSPWDLYGYTF. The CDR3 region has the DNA TGTGCCAGCAGCCCCTGGGATCTCTATGGCTACACCTTC.

The CDR3 sequence: CASSQDPGTGNYGYTF. Written as DNA, the CDR3 is TGTGCCAGCAGCCAAGATCCCGGGACAGGAAACTATGGCTACACCTTC. The chain combines TRBV14 with TRBJ1-2; 8 bases are shared with TRBD1. J lost 2 bases, V lost 0 bases, and 5 bases had no gene match. Germline CDR1 SGHDN, CDR2 FVKESK. This CDR3 region has 16 residues.

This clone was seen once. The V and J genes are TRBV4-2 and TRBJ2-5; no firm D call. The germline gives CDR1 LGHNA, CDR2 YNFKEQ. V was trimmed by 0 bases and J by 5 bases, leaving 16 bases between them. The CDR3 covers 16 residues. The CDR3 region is CASSQEGPVKGETQYF. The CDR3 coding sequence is TGTGCCAGCAGCCAAGAAGGACCCGTCAAGGGCGAGACCCAGTACTTC.

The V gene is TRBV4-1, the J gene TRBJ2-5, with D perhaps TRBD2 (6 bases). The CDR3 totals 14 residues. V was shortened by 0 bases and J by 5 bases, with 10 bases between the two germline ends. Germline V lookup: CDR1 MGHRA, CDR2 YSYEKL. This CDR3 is CASSQERAGETQYF. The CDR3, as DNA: TGCGCCAGCAGCCAAGAGAGGGCGGGGGAGACCCAGTACTTC.

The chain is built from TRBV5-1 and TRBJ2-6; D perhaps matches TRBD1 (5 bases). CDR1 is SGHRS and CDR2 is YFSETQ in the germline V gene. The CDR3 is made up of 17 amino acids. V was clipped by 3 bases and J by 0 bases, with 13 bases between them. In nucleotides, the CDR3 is TGCGCCAGCAGCTCCCGACAGATATTCTCTGGGGCCAACGTCCTGACTTTC. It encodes CASSSRQIFSGANVLTF.

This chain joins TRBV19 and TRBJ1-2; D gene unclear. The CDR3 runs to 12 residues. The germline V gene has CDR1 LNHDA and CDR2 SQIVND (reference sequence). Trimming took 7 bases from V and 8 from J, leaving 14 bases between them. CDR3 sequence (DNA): TGTGCCAGTACCGCTAGAGGGTCGGGCTACACCTTC. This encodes CASTARGSGYTF.

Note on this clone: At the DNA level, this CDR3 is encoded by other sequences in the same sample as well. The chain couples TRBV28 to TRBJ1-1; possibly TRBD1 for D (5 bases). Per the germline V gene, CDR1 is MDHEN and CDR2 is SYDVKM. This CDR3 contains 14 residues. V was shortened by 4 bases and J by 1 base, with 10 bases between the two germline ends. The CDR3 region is CASSSGGANTEAFF. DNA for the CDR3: TGTGCCAGCAGTTCAGGCGGGGCGAACACTGAAGCTTTCTTT. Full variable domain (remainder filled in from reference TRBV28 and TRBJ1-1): DVKVTQSSRYLVKRTGEKVFLECVQDMDHENMFWYRQDPGLGLRLIYFSYDVKMKEKGDIPEGYSVSREKKERFSLILESASTNQTSMYLCASSSGGANTEAFFGQGTRLTVV.

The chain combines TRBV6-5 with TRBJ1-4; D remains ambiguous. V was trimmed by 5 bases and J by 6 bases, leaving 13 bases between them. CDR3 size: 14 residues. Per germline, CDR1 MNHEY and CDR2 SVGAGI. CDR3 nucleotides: TGTGCCAGCAGTGGTGGGTTTTCCGATGAAAAACTGTTTTTT. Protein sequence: CASSGGFSDEKLFF.

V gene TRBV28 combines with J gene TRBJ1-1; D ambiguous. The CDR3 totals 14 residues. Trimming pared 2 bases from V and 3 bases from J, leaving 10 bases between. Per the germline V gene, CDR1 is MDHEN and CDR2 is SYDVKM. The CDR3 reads CASSLVDGYTEAFF. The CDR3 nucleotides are TGTGCCAGCAGTTTAGTGGACGGTTACACTGAAGCTTTCTTT.

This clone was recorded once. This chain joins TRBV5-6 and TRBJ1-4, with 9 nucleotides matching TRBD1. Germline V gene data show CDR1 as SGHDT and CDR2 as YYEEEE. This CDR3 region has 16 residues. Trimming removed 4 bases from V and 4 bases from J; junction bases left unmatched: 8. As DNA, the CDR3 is TGTGCCAGCAGCCCGAGGACAGGGGCGAGTAATGAAAAACTGTTTTTT. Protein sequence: CASSPRTGASNEKLFF.

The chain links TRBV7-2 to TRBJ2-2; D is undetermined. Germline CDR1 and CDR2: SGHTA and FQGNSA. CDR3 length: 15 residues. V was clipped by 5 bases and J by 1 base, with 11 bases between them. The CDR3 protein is CASSLGLGNTGELFF. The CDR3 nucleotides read TGTGCCAGCAGCCTAGGGCTAGGGAACACCGGGGAGCTGTTTTTT.

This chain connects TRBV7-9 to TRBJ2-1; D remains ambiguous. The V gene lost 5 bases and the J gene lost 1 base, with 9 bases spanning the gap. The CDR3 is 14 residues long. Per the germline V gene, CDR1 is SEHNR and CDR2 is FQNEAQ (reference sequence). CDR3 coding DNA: TGTGCCAGCAGCCCCCCCGGATCCTACAATGAGCAGTTCTTC. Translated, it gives CASSPPGSYNEQFF.

CDR3 sequence: CASSQTGTSRLEEQFF. The CDR3 region has the DNA TGTGCCAGCAGCCAAACCGGGACTAGCCGCCTCGAGGAGCAGTTCTTC. This rearrangement joins TRBV11-2 to TRBJ2-1, with 9 bases that match TRBD2. CDR1 SGHAT and CDR2 FQNNGV come from the germline V gene. The V and J ends lost 5 bases and 10 bases, in that order; junction bases with no gene match: 15. This CDR3 spans 16 amino acids.

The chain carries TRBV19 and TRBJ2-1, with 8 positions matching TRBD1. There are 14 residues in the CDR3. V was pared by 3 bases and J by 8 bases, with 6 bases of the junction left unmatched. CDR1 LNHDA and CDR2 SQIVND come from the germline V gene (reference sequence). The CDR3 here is CASSIQGAPHEQFF. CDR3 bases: TGTGCCAGTAGTATCCAGGGGGCTCCCCATGAGCAGTTCTTC.